This is a list of T cell receptor beta chains from one sample in a study of relationships among human T cell subsets. One entry per CDR3 protein results from TCRdb running MiXCR on the multiplex PCR reads. The sample gives more than 7,000 distinct CDR3 sequences, roughly 55% of which show up once; more than 4.5% is in the top ten. Sequencing was done on a sample of memory T cells sorted from blood. These receptor sequences come from a man aged 40-55 years in good health. The CDR3 runs from the conserved cysteine through the conserved F or W. The D gene is left open where the match is weak. Part of the rows lack a size; the others show once, few, many or a class for expanded clones.

abundance: .
d_gene: .
v_gene: TRBV20-1
j_gene: TRBJ2-5
CDR3nt: TGCAGTGCTAGACCCTTCTGGGCAGGGAGGCCCAAAGAGACCCAGTACTTC
CDR3aa: CSARPFWAGRPKETQYF

abundance: .
d_gene: .
v_gene: TRBV12-3/TRBV12-4
j_gene: TRBJ2-1
CDR3nt: TGTGCCAGCCGTTCCTCGTCGCAGGAGCAGTTCTTC
CDR3aa: CASRSSSQEQFF

abundance: .
d_gene: TRBD1
v_gene: TRBV6-5
j_gene: TRBJ2-4
CDR3nt: TGTGCCAGCAGTATGGGACAGAAAAACATTCAGTACTTC
CDR3aa: CASSMGQKNIQYF

abundance: .
d_gene: TRBD1
v_gene: TRBV20-1
j_gene: TRBJ2-3
CDR3nt: TGCAGTGCCACGGGACAGGGAGGGACAGATACGCAGTATTTT
CDR3aa: CSATGQGGTDTQYF

abundance: few
d_gene: TRBD1
v_gene: TRBV11-2
j_gene: TRBJ1-2
CDR3nt: TGTGCCAGCAGCCCGGGACAGGGGCGAACTAACTATGGCTACACCTTC
CDR3aa: CASSPGQGRTNYGYTF

abundance: .
d_gene: .
v_gene: TRBV20-1
j_gene: TRBJ2-7
CDR3nt: TGCAGTGCGAATGTGGGCCCTCTCCTATACGAGCAGTACTTC
CDR3aa: CSANVGPLLYEQYF

abundance: once
d_gene: .
v_gene: TRBV27
j_gene: TRBJ2-7
CDR3nt: TGTGCCAGCAGTTGCAGGAGGGGTACCTACGAGCAGTACTTC
CDR3aa: CASSCRRGTYEQYF

abundance: .
d_gene: .
v_gene: TRBV7-8
j_gene: TRBJ2-7
CDR3nt: TGTGCCAGCAGCTCTCTGTCCGGGGGCTACGAGCAGTACTTC
CDR3aa: CASSSLSGGYEQYF

abundance: .
d_gene: TRBD1
v_gene: TRBV30
j_gene: TRBJ2-5
CDR3nt: TGTGCCTGGAGTTTTGGGACAGCGAACCAAGAGACCCAGTACTTC
CDR3aa: CAWSFGTANQETQYF

abundance: medium-sized
d_gene: .
v_gene: TRBV12-3/TRBV12-4
j_gene: TRBJ2-1
CDR3nt: TGTGCCAGCAGTTTGGACAGAATATACAATGAGCAGTTCTTC
CDR3aa: CASSLDRIYNEQFF

abundance: .
d_gene: .
v_gene: TRBV5-6
j_gene: TRBJ2-5
CDR3nt: TGTGCCAGCAGCTTCCCGGACGGGGAGACCCAGTACTTC
CDR3aa: CASSFPDGETQYF

abundance: .
d_gene: TRBD2
v_gene: TRBV27
j_gene: TRBJ2-5
CDR3nt: TGTGCCAGCAGTTTCCGCGGGGGGGCCTGGTGGGAGACCCAGTACTTC
CDR3aa: CASSFRGGAWWETQYF

abundance: .
d_gene: TRBD2
v_gene: TRBV19
j_gene: TRBJ2-2
CDR3nt: TGTGCCAGTAGTATCCTAGCGGGAGCGGCCGGGGAGCTGTTTTTT
CDR3aa: CASSILAGAAGELFF

abundance: few
d_gene: .
v_gene: TRBV30
j_gene: TRBJ2-7
CDR3nt: TGTGCCTGGAGTCCTACAGGGCCCGGAGGGCAGTACTTC
CDR3aa: CAWSPTGPGGQYF

abundance: .
d_gene: .
v_gene: TRBV28
j_gene: TRBJ2-1
CDR3nt: TGTGCCAGCAGTTTCGGTGGGAGCTACAATGAGCAGTTCTTC
CDR3aa: CASSFGGSYNEQFF

abundance: few
d_gene: TRBD2
v_gene: TRBV6-5
j_gene: TRBJ2-1
CDR3nt: TGTGCCAGCAGTCCCCCCGGGACTAGCGGCCCCAATGAGCAGTTCTTC
CDR3aa: CASSPPGTSGPNEQFF

abundance: once
d_gene: TRBD1
v_gene: TRBV4-1
j_gene: TRBJ2-3
CDR3nt: TGCGCCAGCAGCCCCGGGACAGGGCGCACAGATACGCAGTATTTT
CDR3aa: CASSPGTGRTDTQYF

abundance: few
d_gene: TRBD1
v_gene: TRBV29-1
j_gene: TRBJ1-4
CDR3nt: TGCAGCGGGGGACAGGGTGAAAAACTGTTTTTT
CDR3aa: CSGGQGEKLFF

abundance: few
d_gene: .
v_gene: TRBV10-2
j_gene: TRBJ2-3
CDR3nt: TGCGCCAGCAGTGAAGTTGGGACATACACGCAGTATTTT
CDR3aa: CASSEVGTYTQYF

abundance: .
d_gene: .
v_gene: TRBV29-1
j_gene: TRBJ2-1
CDR3nt: TGCAGCGTTGAGCTGACTTCGGTTTACAATGAGCAGTTCTTC
CDR3aa: CSVELTSVYNEQFF

abundance: .
d_gene: .
v_gene: TRBV20-1
j_gene: TRBJ2-5
CDR3nt: TGCAGTGCTAGGTTTCGGGGACAAACCCAGTACTTC
CDR3aa: CSARFRGQTQYF

abundance: .
d_gene: .
v_gene: TRBV4-1
j_gene: TRBJ1-2
CDR3nt: TGCGCCAGCAGCCTCAGAGAGGAAGGGCGGGAGGGCTACACCTTC
CDR3aa: CASSLREEGREGYTF

abundance: few
d_gene: .
v_gene: TRBV20-1
j_gene: TRBJ2-1
CDR3nt: TGCAGTGCCGCCCTCGGCTACAATGAGCAGTTCTTC
CDR3aa: CSAALGYNEQFF

abundance: .
d_gene: .
v_gene: TRBV28
j_gene: TRBJ2-5
CDR3nt: TGTGCCAGCATCGCGGGCCCAGAGGAGACCCAGTACTTC
CDR3aa: CASIAGPEETQYF

abundance: .
d_gene: TRBD1
v_gene: TRBV10-3
j_gene: TRBJ2-7
CDR3nt: TGTGCCATCAGTGAGAGACAGGGGAACGAGCAGTACTTC
CDR3aa: CAISERQGNEQYF

abundance: .
d_gene: .
v_gene: TRBV7-8
j_gene: TRBJ2-1
CDR3nt: TGTGCCAGCAGCTTAGACCCCCTAGGGGGAGGCTACAATGAGCAGTTCTTC
CDR3aa: CASSLDPLGGGYNEQFF

abundance: .
d_gene: .
v_gene: TRBV20-1
j_gene: TRBJ1-1
CDR3nt: TGCAGTGCTTTCCAGGTAGACACTGAAGCTTTCTTT
CDR3aa: CSAFQVDTEAFF

abundance: few
d_gene: TRBD1
v_gene: TRBV11-1
j_gene: TRBJ1-6
CDR3nt: TGTGCCAGCAGCTTGGGGGACAGAGGATATAATTCACCCCTCCACTTT
CDR3aa: CASSLGDRGYNSPLHF